A single sample is the source of the 14 T cell receptor beta chains below, sequenced in a study of cytomegalovirus exposure and HLA in healthy donors. A multiplex PCR was run with 60 Vbeta primers and 13 Jbeta primers. The protocol was immunoSEQ multiplex PCR, while the TCRdb copy is restricted to in-frame clones and leaves out a portion. The table records 190,000 or so clones, 75% to 90% of them present only once. The sample was PBMCs. All receptors derive from a boy aged 5-17 years in good health and CMV-seronegative.

V usage is TRBV15 and J usage is TRBJ2-7; the match to TRBD1 covers 8 bases. From germline, CDR1 is LNHNV and CDR2 YYDKDF (reference sequence). V lost 3 bases and J lost 0; bases outside the gene matches: 4. This CDR3 has 15 amino acids. In DNA form, the CDR3 reads TGTGCCACCAGCAGGGGACAGGTTAGCTCCTACGAGCAGTACTTC. This encodes CATSRGQVSSYEQYF.

This chain links TRBV7-9 with TRBJ1-3; TRBD1 might be the D (5 bases). V lost 5 bases and J 0 bases, leaving 20 bases between the germline ends. The CDR3 consists of 18 residues. From germline, CDR1 is SEHNR and CDR2 FQNEAQ (reference sequence). The CDR3 protein is CASSVGVGPTTSGNTIYF. The CDR3 coding sequence is TGTGCCAGCAGCGTAGGGGTTGGGCCGACCACCTCTGGAAACACCATATATTTT.

The CDR3 region has the DNA TGTGCCAGTAGTAGCGCAGGGACAAGGGGAGACCAGCCCCAGCATTTT. Its protein product is CASSSAGTRGDQPQHF. This chain uses TRBV19 with TRBJ1-5, with D maybe TRBD1 (6 bases). CDR3 size: 16 residues. The ends were cut back, 4 bases at V and 7 bases at J, with 20 bases in the middle. Germline V gene data show CDR1 as LNHDA and CDR2 as SQIVND (reference sequence).

The chain links TRBV5-1 to TRBJ2-7; 7 bases fit TRBD1. The germline CDR1 and CDR2 sequences are SGHRS and YFSETQ. The CDR3 runs 14 residues. With V trimmed by 7 bases and J by 6 bases, 13 bases remained unmatched. CDR3 nucleotide sequence: TGCGCCAGCGGACTCCCCGGGGCAGGGGGCGAGCAGTACTTC. It encodes CASGLPGAGGEQYF. Combining the CDR3 with reference TRBV5-1 and TRBJ2-7 gives the whole variable domain KAGVTQTPRYLIKTRGQQVTLSCSPISGHRSVSWYQQTPGQGLQFLFEYFSETQRNKGNFPGRFSGRQFSNSRSEMNVSTLELGDSALYLCASGLPGAGGEQYFGPGTRLTVT.

This chain links TRBV5-8 with TRBJ2-1, with TRBD2 as a possible D gene (6 bases). V was shortened by 4 bases and J by 8 bases, with 25 bases between the two germline ends. Looked up from germline, CDR1 is SGHTS and CDR2 is YDEGEE. The CDR3 totals 17 residues. CDR3 sequence reads: CASSLTRGMGYNHEQFF. The CDR3 DNA follows: TGTGCCAGCAGCCTGACTAGGGGCATGGGATATAACCATGAGCAGTTCTTC.

The V call is TRBV6-5, the J call TRBJ1-1; D not certain. The CDR3 has 15 residues. CDR1 and CDR2 from the germline V gene are MNHEY and SVGAGI. V was trimmed by 2 bases and J by 4 bases, leaving 14 bases between them. The CDR3 sequence is CASSYLDTGSTEAFF. CDR3 DNA: TGTGCCAGCAGTTACCTAGACACGGGGAGCACTGAAGCTTTCTTT.

The table lists this clone with a count of one. The chain combines TRBV6-6 with TRBJ2-1, with TRBD2 matching over 8 bases. Germline V gives CDR1 MNHNY, CDR2 SVGAGI (reference sequence). V dropped 0 bases and J dropped 8; count of bases not matched to a gene: 9. CDR3 length: 16 residues. CDR3 nucleotides: TGTGCCAGCAGTTACTCGCCGGGAGGGGCTAGAGATGAGCAGTTCTTC. Translating it yields CASSYSPGGARDEQFF.

V usage is TRBV30 and J usage is TRBJ2-1, with 11 bases that match TRBD2. CDR3 size: 15 residues. CDR1 is GTSNPN, CDR2 SVGIG, per germline (reference sequence). V shed 0 bases, J shed 8 bases, and the junction held 6 bases outside the gene matches. This CDR3 is CAWSVQLAGVDEQFF. CDR3 DNA sequence: TGTGCCTGGAGTGTACAACTAGCGGGGGTCGATGAGCAGTTCTTC.

The gene calls are TRBV30 and TRBJ1-2; D is unclear. Germline CDR1 and CDR2: GTSNPN and SVGIG (reference sequence). V lost 2 bases and J lost 2, with 15 bases in between. The CDR3 is 15 amino acids. The CDR3, as DNA: TGTGCCTGGAGTACATCGACAACTTTCAACTATGGCTACACCTTC. As protein: CAWSTSTTFNYGYTF.

The chain carries TRBV19 and TRBJ1-2; D may be TRBD1 (5 bases). The CDR3 sequence is 16 residues long. CDR1 LNHDA and CDR2 SQIVND come from the germline V gene (reference sequence). Deletions cut 1 base from V and 0 bases from J, with 12 bases between. The CDR3 loop reads CASSIARGTPNYGYTF. CDR3 DNA sequence: TGTGCCAGTAGTATAGCGCGGGGGACGCCTAACTATGGCTACACCTTC.

The chain recombines TRBV5-4 with TRBJ2-7; 9 nucleotides align to TRBD2. Trimming took 4 bases from V and 2 from J; bases not matched to a gene: 7. The CDR3 is 15 residues long. In germline, CDR1 is SGHNT, CDR2 YYREEE (reference sequence). The CDR3 DNA sequence: TGTGCCAGCAGCGGGCCGGGACTAGCCACCTACGAGCAGTACTTC. Its protein product is CASSGPGLATYEQYF. Supplemented by reference TRBV5-4 and TRBJ2-7, the full variable domain reads ETGVTQSPTHLIKTRGQQVTLRCSSQSGHNTVSWYQQALGQGPQFIFQYYREEENGRGNFPPRFSGLQFPNYSSELNVNALELDDSALYLCASSGPGLATYEQYFGPGTRLTVT.

The rearrangement uses TRBV11-3 and TRBJ1-1; 9 bases map to TRBD1. The V and J ends lost 6 bases and 4 bases, in that order; junction bases with no gene match: 6. CDR1 SGHNT and CDR2 YENEEA come from the germline V gene. This CDR3 is built from 14 residues. CDR3: CASRVRTGATEAFF. CDR3 in DNA: TGTGCCAGCAGAGTACGGACAGGGGCCACTGAAGCTTTCTTT. Filled out from reference TRBV11-3 and TRBJ1-1, the complete variable domain reads EAGVVQSPRYKIIEKKQPVAFWCNPISGHNTLYWYLQNLGQGPELLIRYENEEAVDDSQLPKDRFSAERLKGVDSTLKIQPAELGDSAVYLCASRVRTGATEAFFGQGTRLTVV.

This sequence joins TRBV6-5 and TRBJ2-2; TRBD1 matches at 7 bases. This CDR3 region has 13 residues. V lost 6 bases to trimming and J lost 6 bases; unmatched junction nucleotides: 4. In germline, CDR1 is MNHEY, CDR2 SVGAGI. The CDR3 spells CASRKQGSGELFF. The CDR3 bases are TGTGCCAGCAGGAAACAGGGGTCCGGGGAGCTGTTTTTT.

This chain connects TRBV19 to TRBJ2-7, with D possibly being TRBD1 (5 bases). Trimming shortened V by 4 bases and J by 3 bases, and 13 bases separated the two germline ends. Germline V gene sequence: CDR1 LNHDA, CDR2 SQIVND (reference sequence). The CDR3 consists of 14 residues. CDR3 region: CASSTQGLGYEQYF. The CDR3 DNA sequence: TGTGCCAGTAGTACCCAGGGCCTAGGCTACGAGCAGTACTTC. Together with reference TRBV19 and TRBJ2-7, the CDR3 gives the full variable domain: DGGITQSPKYLFRKEGQNVTLSCEQNLNHDAMYWYRQDPGQGLRLIYYSQIVNDFQKGDIAEGYSVSREKKESFPLTVTSAQKNPTAFYLCASSTQGLGYEQYFGPGTRLTVT.